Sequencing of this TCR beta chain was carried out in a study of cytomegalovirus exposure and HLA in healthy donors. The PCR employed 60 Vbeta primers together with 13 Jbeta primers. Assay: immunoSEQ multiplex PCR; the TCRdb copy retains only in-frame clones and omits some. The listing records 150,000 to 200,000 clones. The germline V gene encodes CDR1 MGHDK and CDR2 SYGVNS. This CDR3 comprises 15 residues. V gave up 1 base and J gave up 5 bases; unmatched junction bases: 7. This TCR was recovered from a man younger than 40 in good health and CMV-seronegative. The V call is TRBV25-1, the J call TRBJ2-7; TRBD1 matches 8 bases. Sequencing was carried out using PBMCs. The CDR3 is CASSEWSGGKNEQYF. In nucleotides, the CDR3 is TGTGCCAGCAGTGAATGGTCAGGGGGCAAAAACGAGCAGTACTTC.